This T cell receptor (beta chain) was retrieved from a study of Graves' ophthalmopathy and Graves' hyperthyroidism listed by TCRdb under 2018. Broadly, across the study: Peripheral blood was collected before any treatment was given, at the time of initial diagnosis. In six hyperthyroidism patients, T-cell repertoires of thyroid tissue and blood were compared. To explore V-J signatures distinguishing ophthalmopathy from hyperthyroidism, a discovery set of about a hundred patients (fewer than 45 ophthalmopathy, roughly 55 stable hyperthyroidism) was enrolled. The 85 to 100 discovery patients were randomly split 7:3 into training and test sets. Once sampling was done, hyperthyroidism patients were given methimazole at a starting dose of 30 mg daily, while ophthalmopathy patients were given high-dose intravenous methylprednisolone. The independent validation cohort included about 20 hyperthyroidism patients plus 17 patients who later progressed from hyperthyroidism to ophthalmopathy. In total, 135 blood samples were TCR-sequenced: under 45 ophthalmopathy, approximately 80 hyperthyroidism and some 17 hyperthyroidism-to-ophthalmopathy patients. To tell Graves' ophthalmopathy apart from Graves' hyperthyroidism, and to predict which patients would progress to ophthalmopathy, the study relied on TCR beta repertoire signatures.

General findings and caveats noted by the study authors: In validation, the model predicted ophthalmopathy progression with about 71% sensitivity and roughly 72% specificity; more than ten predicted patients were CT-confirmed with GO in a median of about 6.1 months. Among expanded thyroid clonotypes with frequency above 0.001, most also showed up in blood, which suggests that blood repertoires may reflect the thyroid immune response. No statistical method was used to predetermine the sample size, and group allocation was not hidden from the investigators. The 13-signature model separated ophthalmopathy from stable hyperthyroidism with 85% to 90% sensitivity and 81.08% specificity in cross-validation, and 80%/75% in the test set.

Many counts were recorded for this clonotype. The target of this receptor is not known. No clone much larger than this one lies a single base away; base qualities are absent. TCR beta CDR3 regions were amplified from RNA transcripts for repertoire sequencing. The first round was an RT-PCR using HTBI primers with the Qiagen OneStep RT-PCR kit, and this first round was followed by a second-round multiplex PCR, then size selection and purification. Sequencing of the libraries was carried out on an Illumina HiSeq2000 in paired-end mode with 100 bp reads. The paper's data handling went like this. Reads were processed with SOAPnuke, discarding reads with adapters, uncalled bases, mean Phred below 15, or no exact constant-primer or identifier match. High-quality paired reads were merged with COPE v1.2.5. Each unique nucleotide sequence was defined as a clonotype, and clonotypes were aligned to IMGT TRB V, D and J references with MiTCR v1.1. The analysis was limited to V-J combinations with a frequency above 0.0001, which together covered more than 98% of repertoires. For each V-J combination, a TCR clonal expansion and chaos score was defined as the ratio of F50 clonal expansion to chaos observed in the TCRdist matrix. Welch's t-statistics and random forest were used to reduce the features to 10 to 15 V-J combinations, which were then used as input to a naive Bayes classifier. Thyroid-blood repertoire similarity was quantified with the Morisita-Horn index. TCRdb cleaned the public reads at Q25 with fastp, built clones with MiXCR and kept in-frame beta chains. Rows matching on CDR3 protein sequence are summarized as one entry with the most common DNA and genes. For this entry, the V and J calls and clone size follow TCRdb and not the study's own pipeline. The sample table holds 350,000 to 400,000 distinct CDR3 sequences, of which just over 15% were seen once. The ten largest account for roughly 7% of the sample.

Hyperthyroidism was considered stable if no progression to ophthalmopathy occurred within 18 months of follow-up. Hyperthyroidism patients were newly diagnosed, with disease duration under 2 months, and aged 18 to 65 years. Patients with other autoimmune diseases, uncontrolled infections, pregnancy or lactation were excluded. Clinical symptoms, serum thyroxine, TRAb, thyroid ultrasound and orbital computed tomography were used for diagnosis. Ficoll-Paque density gradient centrifugation was used to isolate PBMCs from approximately 11 ml of fresh peripheral blood. Total RNA was extracted with Trizol reagent and quality-checked on an Agilent 2100 Bioanalyzer. The clonotype was recovered from a woman aged 18-30 years with stable Graves' hyperthyroidism. Donor details come from another sample of the same person, matched by shared clones. The sequenced sample was peripheral blood.

The DNA reads TGTGCCAGCAGCTTGGGACTAGAAAGGAACACTGAAGCTTTCTTT. This encodes CASSLGLERNTEAFF. Rearrangement joined TRBV7-2 to TRBJ1-1; TRBD1 is perhaps the D gene, given 5 matching bases. The CDR3 runs 15 residues from the cysteine to the phenylalanine. Only the CDR3 DNA is retained, 45 bases long and in frame from the first base. The V end loses 3 bases and the J end loses 1 base, and a stretch of 12 bases separates them. As encoded in the germline V gene, CDR1 is SGHTA while CDR2 is FQGNSA.